This T cell receptor beta chain was recovered during a study of OX40 agonist ivuxolimab in advanced cancers. Study-wide context: Patients with hepatocellular carcinoma, melanoma, renal cell or head and neck cancer made up the dose-escalation patients. Cohort: around 79% men, mean age approximately 66, aged roughly 23 to 90. Three patients had partial responses: one hepatocellular carcinoma, two cutaneous melanoma.

The assay was immunoSEQ multiplex PCR, and TCRdb's table has in-frame clones only and misses some. The table records tens of thousands of clones, approximately 90% of them present only once. The sample holds a few counts of this clone. Its antigen is undetermined. The study's findings and limits: Also showing low normalized T-cell clonal expansion were some of the nonresponders.

V lost 1 base, J lost 8 bases, and 11 bases lay in between. CDR3 length: 13 amino acids. The germline CDR1 and CDR2 sequences are MNHEY and SMNVEV (reference sequence). The gene calls are TRBV27 and TRBJ1-2, with D hard to call. This receptor was identified in an adult with an advanced solid tumor such as melanoma, head and neck, liver or kidney cancer. The source material was CD4+ or CD8+ T cells sorted from blood, sampled in a trial of the OX40 agonist ivuxolimab. The CDR3 loop reads CASSLWEGSGYTF. The DNA of the CDR3 is TGTGCCAGCAGTTTATGGGAGGGCTCCGGCTACACCTTC.